Following are 5 T cell receptor beta chains from one sample sequenced in a study of OX40 agonist ivuxolimab in advanced cancers. TCRdb keeps only in-frame clones here, not all; method: immunoSEQ multiplex PCR. Of 99,000 or so clones listed, about 91% were seen once; the top ten hold around 0.3%. Sequencing was performed on CD4+ or CD8+ T cells sorted from blood, taken in a trial of the OX40 agonist ivuxolimab. Receptors originate from an adult with an advanced solid tumor such as melanoma, head and neck, liver or kidney cancer.

J is TRBJ2-5 and V is TRBV2; tentative D call: TRBD1 (6 bases). V was trimmed by 6 bases and J by 5 bases, leaving 16 bases between them. From germline, CDR1 is SNHLY and CDR2 FYNNEI. The CDR3 sequence is 14 residues long. The CDR3 DNA sequence: TGTGCCAGCAGAAAAGGGGGAATCTATGAGACCCAGTACTTC. It encodes CASRKGGIYETQYF.

This chain joins TRBV15 and TRBJ2-3, with 14 positions matching TRBD2. Germline CDR1 is LNHNV and CDR2 is YYDKDF (reference sequence). The CDR3 contains 17 residues. V shed 1 base and J 3 bases; nucleotides not matched to a gene: 3. The CDR3 spells CATSRGGLAGDTDTQYF. DNA for the CDR3: TGTGCCACCAGCAGAGGGGGACTAGCGGGAGATACAGATACGCAGTATTTT.

The chain carries TRBV5-5 and TRBJ1-4, with D maybe TRBD1 (6 bases). V lost 4 bases and J lost 7, with 14 bases in between. CDR1 is SGHKS, CDR2 YYEKEE, per germline (reference sequence). CDR3 length: 14 amino acids. The CDR3 sequence is CASSPGGSGEKLFF. CDR3 in DNA: TGTGCCAGCAGCCCGGGGGGCTCCGGTGAAAAACTGTTTTTT. The full variable domain, in which reference TRBV5-5 and TRBJ1-4 provide the parts outside the CDR3, is DAGVTQSPTHLIKTRGQQVTLRCSPISGHKSVSWYQQVLGQGPQFIFQYYEKEERGRGNFPDRFSARQFPNYSSELNVNALLLGDSALYLCASSPGGSGEKLFFGSGTQLSVL.

This clone was picked up one time. The chain has TRBV5-5 and TRBJ1-1; no clear D gene. V was clipped by 0 bases and J by 0 bases, with 9 bases between them. This CDR3 spans 15 amino acids. Germline-derived CDR1 and CDR2 are SGHKS and YYEKEE (reference sequence). The CDR3 bases are TGTGCCAGCAGCTTGGTGTCGGAGGTGAACACTGAAGCTTTCTTT. Protein product: CASSLVSEVNTEAFF.

V and J are TRBV13 and TRBJ2-4, with 15 bases matching TRBD2. V dropped 4 bases and J dropped 9; count of bases not matched to a gene: 7. CDR1 PRHDT and CDR2 FYEKMQ come from the germline V gene (reference sequence). The CDR3 runs 16 residues. The CDR3 sequence: CASSSGLAGGPSIQYF. In nucleotides, the CDR3 is TGTGCCAGCAGCTCGGGACTAGCGGGAGGTCCGAGCATTCAGTACTTC. The full variable domain, with the rest looked up from reference TRBV13 and TRBJ2-4, is AAGVIQSPRHLIKEKRETATLKCYPIPRHDTVYWYQQGPGQDPQFLISFYEKMQSDKGSIPDRFSAQQFSDYHSELNMSSLELGDSALYFCASSSGLAGGPSIQYFGAGTRLSVL.